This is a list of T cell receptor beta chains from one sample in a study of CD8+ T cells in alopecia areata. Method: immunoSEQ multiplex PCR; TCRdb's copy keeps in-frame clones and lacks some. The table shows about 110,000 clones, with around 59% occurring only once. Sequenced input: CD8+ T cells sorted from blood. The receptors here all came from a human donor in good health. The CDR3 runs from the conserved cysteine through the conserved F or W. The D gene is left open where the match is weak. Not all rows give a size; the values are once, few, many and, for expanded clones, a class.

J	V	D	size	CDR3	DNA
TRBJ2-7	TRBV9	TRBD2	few	CASSVIAGIYEQYF	TGTGCCAGCAGCGTAATAGCGGGGATCTACGAGCAGTACTTC
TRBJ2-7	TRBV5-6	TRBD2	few	CASSAGGYEQYF	TGTGCCAGCAGCGCGGGGGGATACGAGCAGTACTTC
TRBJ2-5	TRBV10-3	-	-	CAISHRGQETQYF	TGTGCCATCAGCCACCGGGGCCAAGAGACCCAGTACTTC
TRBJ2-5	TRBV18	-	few	CASSQWGQTETQYF	TGTGCCAGCTCACAGTGGGGCCAGACAGAGACCCAGTACTTC
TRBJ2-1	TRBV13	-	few	CASSLDALEFF	TGTGCCAGCAGCCTGGACGCCCTAGAGTTCTTC
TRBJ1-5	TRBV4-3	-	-	CASSQGWGNSNQPQHF	TGCGCCAGCAGCCAAGGGTGGGGCAATAGCAATCAGCCCCAGCATTTT
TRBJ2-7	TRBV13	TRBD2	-	CASSQGLAGLYEQYF	TGTGCCAGCAGCCAGGGACTAGCGGGGCTCTACGAGCAGTACTTC
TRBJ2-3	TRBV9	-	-	CASSVEGGVATDTQYF	TGTGCCAGCAGCGTAGAAGGTGGGGTAGCAACAGATACGCAGTATTTT
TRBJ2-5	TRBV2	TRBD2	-	CASNPGEGQETQYF	TGTGCCAGCAACCCTGGGGAGGGCCAAGAGACCCAGTACTTC
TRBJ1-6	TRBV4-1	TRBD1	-	CASSQGGQVGSPLHF	TGCGCCAGCAGCCAAGGGGGACAGGTGGGCTCACCCCTCCACTTT
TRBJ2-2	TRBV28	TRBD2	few	CASTIGTSGGPTGELFF	TGTGCCAGCACGATTGGGACTAGCGGGGGACCCACCGGGGAGCTGTTTTTT
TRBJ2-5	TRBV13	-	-	CASSPGRGTQYF	TGTGCCAGCAGCCCCGGCAGGGGAACCCAGTACTTC
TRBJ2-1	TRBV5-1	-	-	CASSWWSGTGYEQFF	TGCGCCAGCAGCTGGTGGTCGGGGACTGGGTACGAGCAGTTCTTC
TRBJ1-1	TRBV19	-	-	CASSIRGGRGNTEAFF	TGTGCCAGTAGTATCCGGGGGGGCAGAGGGAACACTGAAGCTTTCTTT
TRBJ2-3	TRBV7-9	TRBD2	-	CASSATSGGSDTQYF	TGTGCCAGCAGCGCAACTAGCGGGGGGTCAGATACGCAGTATTTT
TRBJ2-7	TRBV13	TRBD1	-	CASSPGQGPAYEQYF	TGTGCCAGCAGCCCGGGACAGGGGCCTGCCTACGAGCAGTACTTC
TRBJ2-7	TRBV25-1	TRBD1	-	CASSLTGTGDEQYF	TGTGCCAGCAGTTTAACCGGGACAGGGGACGAGCAGTACTTC
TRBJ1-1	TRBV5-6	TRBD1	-	CASSLRQGVLQTEAFF	TGTGCCAGCAGCTTGAGGCAGGGGGTACTACAGACTGAAGCTTTCTTT
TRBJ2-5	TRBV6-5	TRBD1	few	CAISDVGQGETQYF	TGTGCCATCAGTGACGTAGGACAGGGCGAGACCCAGTACTTC
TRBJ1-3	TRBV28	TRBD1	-	CASSSSTGSGNTIYF	TGTGCCAGCAGTTCCTCGACAGGGTCTGGAAACACCATATATTTT
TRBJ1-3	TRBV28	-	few	CASSLNIFQDLSGNTIYF	TGTGCCAGCAGTTTAAACATCTTTCAGGACCTCTCTGGAAACACCATATATTTT
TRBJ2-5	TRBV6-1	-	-	CASSEFAGQGYQETQYF	TGTGCCAGCAGTGAGTTCGCTGGGCAAGGGTACCAAGAGACCCAGTACTTC
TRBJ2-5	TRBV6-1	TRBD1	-	CASSEESGTGGETQYF	TGTGCCAGCAGTGAAGAGAGTGGGACAGGGGGAGAGACCCAGTACTTC
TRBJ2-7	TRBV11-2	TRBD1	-	CASSLALGQVPYEQYF	TGTGCCAGCAGCTTAGCTCTCGGACAGGTCCCGTACGAGCAGTACTTC
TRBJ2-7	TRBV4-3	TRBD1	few	CASSQRDSLSYEQYF	TGCGCCAGCAGCCAACGGGACAGCCTCTCCTACGAGCAGTACTTC
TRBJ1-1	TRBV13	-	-	CASSLPRTNTEAFF	TGTGCCAGCAGCTTACCGCGGACGAACACTGAAGCTTTCTTT
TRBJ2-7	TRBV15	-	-	CATSTGTSYEQYF	TGTGCCACCAGTACAGGGACCTCCTACGAGCAGTACTTC
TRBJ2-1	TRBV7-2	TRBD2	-	CASSPKRGWYNEQFF	TGTGCCAGCAGTCCTAAGCGGGGGTGGTACAATGAGCAGTTCTTC
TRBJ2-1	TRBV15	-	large	CATSRDPGAGDNEQFF	TGTGCCACCAGCAGAGACCCCGGGGCAGGGGACAATGAGCAGTTCTTC
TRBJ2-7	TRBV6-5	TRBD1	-	CASSPWGQAHEQYF	TGTGCCAGCAGTCCTTGGGGACAGGCCCACGAGCAGTACTTC
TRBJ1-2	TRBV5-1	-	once	CASSLGWPEEDYGYTF	TGCGCCAGCAGCTTGGGTTGGCCGGAGGAAGACTATGGCTACACCTTC
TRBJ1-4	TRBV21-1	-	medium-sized	CASSRYSLPTPSPNEKLFF	TGTGCCAGCAGCAGGTACAGCCTTCCTACTCCAAGCCCTAATGAAAAACTGTTTTTT
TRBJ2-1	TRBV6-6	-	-	CASSYDNEQFF	TGTGCCAGCAGTTATGACAATGAGCAGTTCTTC
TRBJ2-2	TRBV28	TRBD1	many	CASSLGTDSGELFF	TGTGCCAGCAGTTTAGGGACAGACTCAGGGGAGCTGTTTTTT
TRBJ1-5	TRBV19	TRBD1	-	CASSIGTGGFHQPQHF	TGTGCCAGTAGTATAGGGACAGGGGGATTTCATCAGCCCCAGCATTTT
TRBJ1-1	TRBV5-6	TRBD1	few	CASSLGQGFEAFF	TGTGCCAGCAGCTTGGGACAGGGTTTTGAAGCTTTCTTT
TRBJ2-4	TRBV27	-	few	CASSLGVSAKNIQYF	TGTGCCAGCAGTTTGGGGGTCTCAGCCAAAAACATTCAGTACTTC
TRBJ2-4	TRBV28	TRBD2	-	CASSTNWDYPENIQYF	TGTGCCAGCAGCACCAATTGGGACTACCCAGAAAACATTCAGTACTTC
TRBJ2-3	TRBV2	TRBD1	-	CASLGQAQYF	TGTGCCAGCTTGGGACAGGCGCAGTATTTT
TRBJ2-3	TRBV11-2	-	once	CASSLAFGIWTDTQYF	TGTGCCAGCAGCTTGGCATTTGGGATCTGGACAGATACGCAGTATTTT
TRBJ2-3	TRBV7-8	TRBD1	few	CASIELRTGTGGYMVITDTQYF	TGTGCCAGCATCGAACTTAGGACCGGGACAGGGGGATACATGGTTATCACAGATACGCAGTATTTT
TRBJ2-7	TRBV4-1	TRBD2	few	CASSQGAGAGSYEQYF	TGCGCCAGCAGCCAGGGAGCGGGGGCCGGCTCCTACGAGCAGTACTTC